The T cell receptor (beta chain) under discussion was sequenced for a study of vaccination effects on CD4 cells after COVID-19. CD4+ T cells specific for antigen were expanded with viral peptide pools by the ViraFEST assay before sequencing. Culturing for 10 to 11 days preceded CD4+ T cell isolation. Vaccination of participants consisted of two doses of either the BNT162b2 or mRNA-1273 vaccine. General observations from the study: Among infection- and vaccine-induced clones, marked clonal contraction occurred late after vaccination.

As regards this clone: No antigen is known for it.

Method: immunoSEQ multiplex PCR; TCRdb's copy keeps in-frame clones and lacks some. In the table there are around 81,000 clones, over 70% of which are singletons. The CDR3 contains 18 residues. Germline V gives CDR1 LGHNA, CDR2 YSLEER. V gave up 1 base and J gave up 2 bases, with 20 bases separating them. Sequenced material: CD4+ T cells from PBMCs cultured with HCoV-OC43 spike peptides, taken after COVID-19 vaccination. As for subset: HCoV-OC43 spike overlapping peptide pool stimulation. The sequence came from a human donor who received a COVID-19 vaccine. This rearrangement joins TRBV4-3 to TRBJ2-5, with unresolved D. The CDR3 bases are TGCGCCAGCAGCCAAGTCTCGGTGTTGGGCCAGCCACAAGAGACCCAGTACTTC. Translation: CASSQVSVLGQPQETQYF.